Described below is a single T cell receptor (beta chain) sequence and its context. Its specificity is not known. At one boundary the junction diverges from the germline segment, which might be a read error. The input was 450 to 550 ng total RNA; TCR beta cDNA was made from it with a constant-region primer. A slightly modified ARM-PCR protocol with three nested multiplex PCR rounds produced these TCR beta libraries. For around 11 cycles apiece, the opening two PCR rounds ran with TRBV1-TRBV30 forward primers and a C-beta reverse primer. From the multiplex PCR reads, TCRdb called clonotypes with MiXCR, one entry per CDR3 protein. Of fewer than 250,000 distinct CDR3 sequences listed, around 60% were seen once; the top ten hold 6% to 8.5%. Germline DNA was also extracted, with blood RNA taken from unsorted whole blood. This sample was included in a study of tumor-infiltrating lymphocytes in primary liver carcinoma. As for the study in general: Each of the samples returned roughly 3.65 to 7.5 million productive TCRbeta reads (a yield similar across tissue types). General study results and limits: No comparison of CD4+ and CD8+ repertoires was made, since the samples were bulk unsorted. A significantly higher top-250-clone fraction was recorded for tumors than for blood (p = 0.039).

Germline CDR1 is SGHAT and CDR2 is FQNNGV. CDR3 length equals 18 residues. Sequenced sample: peripheral blood. V and J are TRBV11-2 and TRBJ1-2; TRBD1 is a possible D gene (6 bases). This TCR was sampled from a woman in her sixties with primary liver carcinoma and hepatitis B virus infection. Here the CDR3 reads CASSLQSPGGRLNYGCTF. CDR3 DNA sequence: TGTGCCAGCAGCTTACAATCCCCGGGGGGCCGACTTAACTATGGCTGCACCTTC.